Below, 29 T cell receptor beta chains from the same sample are listed, as sequenced in a study of blood T cells in healthy people across ages. The second PCR ran about 7 to 12 cycles with a sample-barcoded 5' primer and J-beta primers. TCRdb re-called the 5' RACE reads with MiXCR, one entry per CDR3 protein. The data contain 850,000 to 950,000 distinct CDR3 sequences, under 30% of them seen just once; the ten biggest clones take up 17%. Input material: blood. The receptor set was obtained from a woman older than 75 in good health.

This clonotype has a count of ten or more. V usage is TRBV12-3 or TRBV12-4 and J usage is TRBJ1-2, with D possibly being TRBD1 (5 bases). V was pared by 5 bases and J by 4 bases, with 11 bases between. This CDR3 spans 13 amino acids. This CDR3 is CASSPQASYGYTF. The DNA for the CDR3 is TGTGCCAGCAGTCCACAGGCGAGCTATGGCTACACCTTC.

This clonotype appeared a few times. The rearrangement uses TRBV2 and TRBJ2-7, with 7 bases identical to TRBD1. The V gene end was trimmed by 5 bases and the J gene end by 3 bases; junction bases not matched to a gene: 1. Germline V gives CDR1 SNHLY, CDR2 FYNNEI. CDR3 length: 12 residues. CDR3 loop: CASSTGVYEQYF. The DNA of the CDR3 is TGTGCCAGCAGTACAGGGGTCTACGAGCAGTACTTC.

On this clonotype: A junction end diverges from the germline sequence, so it may reflect a read error. The chain couples TRBV5-1 to TRBJ2-1; TRBD1 is a possible D gene (6 bases). The length of the CDR3 is 13 residues. Per the germline V gene, CDR1 is SGHRS and CDR2 is YFSETQ. Written as DNA, the CDR3 is TGCGCCGGCAGCTTGGACAGCGGCGGTGAGCAGTTCTTC. This sequence encodes CAGSLDSGGEQFF.

This clonotype has more than one count but fewer than ten. The chain is built from TRBV6-1 and TRBJ1-2; TRBD1 matches at 12 bases. The CDR3 consists of 15 residues. The V gene's germline CDR1 is MNHNS and CDR2 SASEGT. The J segment lost 3 bases and the V segment lost 3 bases, leaving 2 bases of the junction unmatched. This chain's CDR3 is CASSEGQGAYYGYTF. CDR3 sequence (DNA): TGTGCCAGCAGTGAGGGACAGGGGGCGTACTATGGCTACACCTTC.

This chain's CDR3 is CSASPPPGQGSLTYEQYF. The DNA for the CDR3 is TGCAGTGCTAGCCCCCCCCCGGGACAGGGTAGTTTAACCTACGAGCAGTACTTC. The chain combines TRBV20-1 with TRBJ2-7; 9 bases fit TRBD1. The CDR3 is 18 amino acids. CDR1 and CDR2 (germline): DFQATT, SNEGSKA (reference sequence). J lost 2 bases, V lost 3 bases, and 17 bases had no gene match.

V is TRBV10-3 and J is TRBJ2-7; possible D gene TRBD1, 5 bases. Germline-derived CDR1 and CDR2 are ENHRY and SYGVKD. The CDR3 runs to 13 residues. V was clipped by 5 bases and J by 2 bases, with 10 bases between them. CDR3 in amino acids: CAISQAGTYEQYF. The CDR3 DNA reads TGTGCCATCAGTCAGGCAGGGACCTACGAGCAGTACTTC.

This clonotype was seen more than once but under ten times. The rearrangement links TRBV28 to TRBJ2-1, with D hard to call. The J call is uncertain, as TRBJ2-7 better fits the DNA end. Germline lookup yields CDR1 MDHEN and CDR2 SYDVKM. The CDR3 extends over 16 amino acids. CDR3 sequence: CASSLIRRSSYNEQYF. The CDR3 region has the DNA TGTGCCAGCAGTTTAATCCGGCGGAGCTCCTACAATGAGCAGTACTTC.

In its sample, this clonotype was seen many times. The CDR3 sequence is CASRPGQGTETQYF. CDR3 nucleotides: TGCGCCAGCAGGCCGGGACAGGGTACGGAGACCCAGTACTTC. The chain employs TRBV4-3 and TRBJ2-5, with 9 bases fitting TRBD1. The CDR3 sequence is 14 residues long. Germline-derived CDR1 and CDR2 are LGHNA and YSLEER. V lost 6 bases and J lost 5; bases outside the gene matches: 7.

The chain joins TRBV6-2 or TRBV6-3 to TRBJ1-2; no clear D gene. The germline V gene has CDR1 MNHEY and CDR2 SVGEGT. V was shortened by 10 bases and J by 8 bases, with 23 bases between the two germline ends. CDR3 size: 14 residues. The CDR3 nucleotides read TGTGCCAACAGCGCAGTAAGCTGGGCGAGGGGCTACACCTTC. It is translated as CANSAVSWARGYTF.

This clonotype occurred many times. The rearrangement links TRBV7-2 to TRBJ2-1; D may be TRBD1 or TRBD2 (5 bases each). This CDR3 spans 14 amino acids. Trimming took 1 base from V and 8 from J, leaving 12 bases between them. Germline values: CDR1 SGHTA, CDR2 FQGNSA. CDR3 DNA sequence: TGTGCCAGCAGCTTAGTTCCGGGGCGAGATGAGCAGTTCTTC. This sequence encodes CASSLVPGRDEQFF.

The CDR3: CASSLRLDNEQFF. Written as DNA, the CDR3 is TGTGCCAGCAGCCTAAGACTCGACAATGAGCAGTTCTTC. The V gene is TRBV5-5, the J gene TRBJ2-1; no definite D call. Germline V gene data show CDR1 as SGHKS and CDR2 as YYEKEE (reference sequence). The CDR3 has 13 amino acids. Trimming shortened V by 4 bases and J by 5 bases, and 10 bases separated the two germline ends.

A word on this clonotype: A read error is possible here, since a much larger clone lies one base away. V and J are TRBV7-8 and TRBJ2-1, with D possibly TRBD2 on 6 matching bases. This CDR3 has 13 residues. Germline CDR1 reads SGHVS; CDR2 reads FQNEAQ. V was trimmed by 2 bases and J by 8 bases, leaving 10 bases between them. CDR3 protein: CASSLQGGHEQFF. CDR3 DNA: TGTGCCAGCAGCTTACAGGGAGGACATGAGCAGTTCTTC.

This clonotype has a count of ten or more. The V gene is TRBV5-1, the J gene TRBJ2-7, with 7 positions matching TRBD1. V was clipped by 4 bases and J by 4 bases; unmatched bases: 5. In germline, CDR1 is SGHRS, CDR2 YFSETQ. The length of the CDR3 is 13 residues. The CDR3 sequence is CASSDRVGYEQYF. The CDR3 nucleotides read TGCGCCAGCAGCGACAGGGTGGGATACGAGCAGTACTTC.

The genes are TRBV24-1 and TRBJ2-7, with D perhaps matching TRBD2 (7 bases). The V gene lost 5 bases and the J gene lost 10 bases, with 17 bases spanning the gap. The length of the CDR3 is 13 residues. Germline V gene lookup returns CDR1 KGHDR and CDR2 SFDVKD. The CDR3 nucleotides read TGTGCCACCAGTGGTCGAACGGGGGGCTATCAGTACTTC. It codes for CATSGRTGGYQYF.

This sequence joins TRBV5-1 and TRBJ2-7; D is unclear. Deletions cut 3 bases from V and 3 bases from J, with 13 bases between. The CDR3 has 14 amino acids. Germline V gene data show CDR1 as SGHRS and CDR2 as YFSETQ. CDR3 sequence: CASSSYAGDYEQYF. The CDR3 DNA follows: TGCGCCAGCAGCTCCTATGCCGGCGACTACGAGCAGTACTTC.

On this clonotype itself: A read error is possible here, since a much larger clone lies one base away. Because it lacks the conserved phenylalanine or tryptophan at the end, this CDR3 is likely a read error. The rearrangement uses TRBV7-2 and TRBJ2-5; a weak D match, TRBD1 (6 bases). The DNA matches TRBJ2-7 better at its end, which makes the J call doubtful. This CDR3 has 16 amino acids. CDR1 and CDR2 from the germline V gene are SGHTA and FQGNSA. For the CDR3, the DNA is TGTGCCAGCAGCTTAGTGCAGGGGATGGGAGCCTACGAGCAGTACTGC. As protein: CASSLVQGMGAYEQYC.

The V call is TRBV6-2 or TRBV6-3, the J call TRBJ2-7; possibly TRBD1 for D (6 bases). The CDR3 runs to 13 residues. CDR1 and CDR2 (germline): MNHEY, SVGEGT. The ends were cut back, 5 bases at V and 6 bases at J, with 14 bases in the middle. CDR3 DNA: TGTGCCAGCAGTCCTGGGACACTTAGCGAGCAGTACTTC. Translating it yields CASSPGTLSEQYF.

This clonotype was seen repeatedly, ten times or more. The gene calls are TRBV7-2 and TRBJ2-1, with 8 bases fitting TRBD2. Germline values: CDR1 SGHTA, CDR2 FQGNSA. The length of the CDR3 is 19 residues. With 2 bases clipped from V and 4 bases from J, the junction kept 16 bases outside the gene matches. The DNA for the CDR3 is TGTGCCAGCAGCTTATTCAATGGGCCAGCGGGAGCGGGATACAATGAGCAGTTCTTC. The encoded protein is CASSLFNGPAGAGYNEQFF.

A single count supports this clonotype. The chain combines TRBV7-8 with TRBJ2-5; D call uncertain. Per the germline V gene, CDR1 is SGHVS and CDR2 is FQNEAQ. V was pared by 2 bases and J by 1 base, with 11 bases between. The CDR3 is 15 amino acids. The CDR3 DNA reads as TGTGCCAGCAGCTTACCGATTGGAACCCAAGAGACCCAGTACTTC. Translation gives CASSLPIGTQETQYF.

The chain couples TRBV5-1 to TRBJ2-2; weak D call: TRBD2 (5 bases). Trimming took off 4 bases at V and 3 bases at J, with 16 bases between the two ends. The germline V gene encodes CDR1 SGHRS and CDR2 YFSETQ. CDR3 size: 16 residues. This CDR3 reads CASSMDGRRDTGELFF. The CDR3 nucleotides read TGCGCCAGCAGCATGGACGGAAGGCGGGACACCGGGGAGCTGTTTTTT.

This clonotype was seen a few times. The rearrangement links TRBV4-3 to TRBJ2-3; maybe TRBD2 (5 bases). Germline V CDR1 and CDR2: LGHNA, YSLEER. The CDR3 spans 17 residues. Trimming shortened V by 1 base and J by 1 base, and 15 bases separated the two germline ends. The CDR3 DNA follows: TGCGCCAGCAGCCAAGCGAAAACTAGTCCAGGCACAGATACGCAGTATTTT. It codes for CASSQAKTSPGTDTQYF.

This clonotype was observed a few times. The chain recombines TRBV28 with TRBJ2-5; 11 bases align to TRBD1. This CDR3 has 16 amino acids. CDR1 is MDHEN, CDR2 SYDVKM, per germline. Trimming at V came to 2 bases and at J to 1 base, leaving 3 bases not matched to a gene. CDR3: CASSLPGTGGQETQYF. The CDR3 region has the DNA TGTGCCAGCAGTTTACCAGGGACAGGGGGCCAAGAGACCCAGTACTTC.

This clonotype was detected a few times. The chain uses TRBV7-9 and TRBJ2-7, with D hard to call. This CDR3 is 9 amino acids long. Germline CDR1 is SEHNR and CDR2 is FQNEAQ (reference sequence). CDR3 residues: CARTYEQYF. CDR3 in DNA: TGTGCTAGAACCTACGAGCAGTACTTC.

This clonotype was picked up many times. The chain is built from TRBV24-1 and TRBJ2-1, with D possibly being TRBD1 or TRBD2 (5 bases each). The CDR3 sequence is 16 residues long. V gave up 5 bases and J gave up 2 bases, with 15 bases separating them. The germline V gene encodes CDR1 KGHDR and CDR2 SFDVKD. The CDR3 coding sequence is TGTGCCACCAGTGCCATTTCCGGGACGGCCTACAATGAGCAGTTCTTC. It codes for CATSAISGTAYNEQFF.

This clonotype was seen more than once but under ten times. A read error may produce the germline difference seen at one junction end. The rearrangement links TRBV7-8 to TRBJ1-1, with D possibly matching TRBD1 (5 bases). The CDR3 sequence is 13 residues long. Germline loops: CDR1 SGHVS, CDR2 FQNEAQ. Written as DNA, the CDR3 is TGTGCCAGCAACTTAGACAGGAACACTGAAGCTTTCTTT. Protein sequence: CASNLDRNTEAFF.

J is TRBJ1-2 and V is TRBV14; D gene ambiguous. V lost 1 base and J lost 2, with 11 bases in between. The germline gives CDR1 SGHDN, CDR2 FVKESK. CDR3 length equals 15 residues. The CDR3 reads CASSQAVAGNYGYTF. CDR3 nucleotides: TGTGCCAGCAGCCAAGCCGTGGCAGGAAACTATGGCTACACCTTC.

The J gene is TRBJ1-2, the V gene TRBV3-1, with D hard to call. The germline V and J ends were trimmed by 0 bases and 4 bases, with 12 bases remaining between them. This CDR3 is 15 amino acids long. Germline lookup yields CDR1 LGHDT and CDR2 YNNKEL (reference sequence). The CDR3 reads CASSQDATYGYGYTF. As DNA, the CDR3 is TGTGCCAGCAGCCAAGATGCGACATACGGCTATGGCTACACCTTC.

In the case of this clonotype: This sequence may be a read error, since a much larger clone differs from it by one base. J is TRBJ2-1 and V is TRBV20-1; 7 nucleotides match TRBD2. Germline V gene sequence: CDR1 DFQATT, CDR2 SNEGSKA (reference sequence). This CDR3 contains 16 residues. V lost 0 bases to trimming and J lost 2 bases; unmatched junction nucleotides: 7. DNA for the CDR3: TGCAGTGCTAGAGATTATGGCGGGGGAGCCTACAATGAGCAGTTCTTC. Protein product: CSARDYGGGAYNEQFF.

Of note for this clonotype: One base away lies a much larger clone, so this may be a sequencing read error. The chain combines TRBV12-3 or TRBV12-4 with TRBJ2-1; no clear D. The J call may not be correct, given that the DNA end is closer to TRBJ2-7. This CDR3 contains 11 residues. CDR3 bases: TGTGCCAGCACCGCCATCAATGAGCAGTACTTC. Amino acids: CASTAINEQYF.